This TCR beta chain was identified during a study of blood T cell repertoires in COVID-19. Study at large: PBMCs, B-cell-depleted T cells, or T cells provided the cDNA or gDNA that made up the material.

As to this clone: At one end the junction does not follow the germline gene, possibly because of a read error.

Per the original methods: Reference gene primers were amplified, and this amplification served to estimate nucleated cell counts. TCRdb keeps only in-frame clones here, not all; method: immunoSEQ multiplex PCR. V and J calls and clone size follow that table, whereas D and trimming were derived from the DNA. The sample shows under 60,000 clones, 75% to 80% of them seen only once. The origin of this receptor is a human donor in a cohort sampled during active COVID-19. The material sequenced was peripheral blood.

DNA for the CDR3: TGTGCCAGCAGCTTAGTCTCTGGGCTGGGAGTTAGTTTT. Translated: CASSLVSGLGVSF. The rearrangement links TRBV7-8 to TRBJ1-4; D unresolved. The CDR3 sequence is 13 residues long. CDR1 is SGHVS and CDR2 is FQNEAQ in the germline V gene. Drawing the rest from reference TRBV7-8 and TRBJ1-4, the complete variable domain is GAGVSQSPRYKVAKRGQDVALRCDPISGHVSLFWYQQALGQGPEFLTYFQNEAQLDKSGLPSDRFFAERPEGSVSTLKIQRTQQEDSAVYLCASSLVSGLGVSFGSGTQLSVL.